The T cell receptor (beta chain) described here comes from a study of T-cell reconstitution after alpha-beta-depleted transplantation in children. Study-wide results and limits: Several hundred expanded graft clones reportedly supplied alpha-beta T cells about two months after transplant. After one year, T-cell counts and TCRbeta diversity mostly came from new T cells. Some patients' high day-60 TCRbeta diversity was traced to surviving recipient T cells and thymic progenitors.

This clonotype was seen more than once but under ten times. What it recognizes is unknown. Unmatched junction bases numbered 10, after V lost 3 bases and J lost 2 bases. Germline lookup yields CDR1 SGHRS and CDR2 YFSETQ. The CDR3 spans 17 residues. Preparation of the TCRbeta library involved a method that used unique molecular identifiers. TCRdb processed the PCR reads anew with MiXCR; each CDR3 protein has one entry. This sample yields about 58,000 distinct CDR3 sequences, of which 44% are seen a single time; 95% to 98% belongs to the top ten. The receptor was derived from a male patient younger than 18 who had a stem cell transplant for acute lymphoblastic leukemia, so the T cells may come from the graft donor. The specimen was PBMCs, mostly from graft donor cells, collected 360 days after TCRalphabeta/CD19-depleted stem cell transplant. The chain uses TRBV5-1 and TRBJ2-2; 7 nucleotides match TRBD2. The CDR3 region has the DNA TGCGCCAGCAGCTCCAGCGGGGCCTCGGGAAACACCGGGGAGCTGTTTTTT. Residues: CASSSSGASGNTGELFF.